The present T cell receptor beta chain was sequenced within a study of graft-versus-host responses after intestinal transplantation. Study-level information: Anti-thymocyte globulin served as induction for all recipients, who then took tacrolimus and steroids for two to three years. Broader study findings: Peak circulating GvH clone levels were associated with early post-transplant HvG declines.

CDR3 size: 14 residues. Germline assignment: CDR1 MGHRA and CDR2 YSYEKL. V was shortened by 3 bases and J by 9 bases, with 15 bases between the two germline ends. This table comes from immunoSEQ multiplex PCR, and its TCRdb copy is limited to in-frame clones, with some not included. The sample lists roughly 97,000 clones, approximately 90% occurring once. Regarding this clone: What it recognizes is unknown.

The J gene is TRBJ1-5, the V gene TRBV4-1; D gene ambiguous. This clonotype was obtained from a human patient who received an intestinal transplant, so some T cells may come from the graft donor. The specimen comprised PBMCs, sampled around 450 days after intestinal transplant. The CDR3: CASSHIGSGWPQHF. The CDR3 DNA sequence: TGCGCCAGCAGCCATATCGGGTCGGGGTGGCCCCAGCATTTT.